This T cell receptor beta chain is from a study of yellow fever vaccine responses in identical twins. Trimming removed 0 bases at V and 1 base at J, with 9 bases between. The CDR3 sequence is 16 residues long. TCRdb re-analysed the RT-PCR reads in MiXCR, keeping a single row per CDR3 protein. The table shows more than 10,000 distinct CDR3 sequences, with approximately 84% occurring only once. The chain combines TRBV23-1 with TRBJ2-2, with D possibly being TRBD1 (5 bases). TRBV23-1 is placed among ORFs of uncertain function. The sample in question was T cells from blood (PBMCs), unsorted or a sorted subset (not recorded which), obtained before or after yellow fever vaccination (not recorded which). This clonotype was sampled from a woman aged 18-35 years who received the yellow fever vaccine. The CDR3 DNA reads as TGCGCCAGCAGTCAATCGCTCAGGGAGAACACCGGGGAGCTGTTTTTT. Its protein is CASSQSLRENTGELFF.